This T cell receptor beta chain was profiled in a study of T cell responses to AZD1222 COVID-19 vaccine. General study points: Repertoire sampling occurred only after the peak T cell response.

A remark on this clone: No antigen is known for it.

The CDR3 runs to 14 residues. CDR1 and CDR2 from the germline V gene are MNHEY and SMNVEV (reference sequence). V was cut by 3 bases and J by 3 bases, with 9 bases left in between. Repertoires were generated with immunoSEQ multiplex PCR, while TCRdb's copy carries only in-frame clones and drops some. The sample lists 150,000 to 200,000 clones, about 95% seen once, with about 0.64% in the top ten. The gene calls are TRBV27 and TRBJ1-5, with D perhaps matching TRBD1 (5 bases). This receptor was taken from an adult in good health. The specimen comprised peripheral blood, sampled on day 0 of AZD1222 vaccination. For the CDR3, the DNA is TGTGCCAGCAGTTTCCAGGGTCCCAATCAGCCCCAGCATTTT. Translation: CASSFQGPNQPQHF.